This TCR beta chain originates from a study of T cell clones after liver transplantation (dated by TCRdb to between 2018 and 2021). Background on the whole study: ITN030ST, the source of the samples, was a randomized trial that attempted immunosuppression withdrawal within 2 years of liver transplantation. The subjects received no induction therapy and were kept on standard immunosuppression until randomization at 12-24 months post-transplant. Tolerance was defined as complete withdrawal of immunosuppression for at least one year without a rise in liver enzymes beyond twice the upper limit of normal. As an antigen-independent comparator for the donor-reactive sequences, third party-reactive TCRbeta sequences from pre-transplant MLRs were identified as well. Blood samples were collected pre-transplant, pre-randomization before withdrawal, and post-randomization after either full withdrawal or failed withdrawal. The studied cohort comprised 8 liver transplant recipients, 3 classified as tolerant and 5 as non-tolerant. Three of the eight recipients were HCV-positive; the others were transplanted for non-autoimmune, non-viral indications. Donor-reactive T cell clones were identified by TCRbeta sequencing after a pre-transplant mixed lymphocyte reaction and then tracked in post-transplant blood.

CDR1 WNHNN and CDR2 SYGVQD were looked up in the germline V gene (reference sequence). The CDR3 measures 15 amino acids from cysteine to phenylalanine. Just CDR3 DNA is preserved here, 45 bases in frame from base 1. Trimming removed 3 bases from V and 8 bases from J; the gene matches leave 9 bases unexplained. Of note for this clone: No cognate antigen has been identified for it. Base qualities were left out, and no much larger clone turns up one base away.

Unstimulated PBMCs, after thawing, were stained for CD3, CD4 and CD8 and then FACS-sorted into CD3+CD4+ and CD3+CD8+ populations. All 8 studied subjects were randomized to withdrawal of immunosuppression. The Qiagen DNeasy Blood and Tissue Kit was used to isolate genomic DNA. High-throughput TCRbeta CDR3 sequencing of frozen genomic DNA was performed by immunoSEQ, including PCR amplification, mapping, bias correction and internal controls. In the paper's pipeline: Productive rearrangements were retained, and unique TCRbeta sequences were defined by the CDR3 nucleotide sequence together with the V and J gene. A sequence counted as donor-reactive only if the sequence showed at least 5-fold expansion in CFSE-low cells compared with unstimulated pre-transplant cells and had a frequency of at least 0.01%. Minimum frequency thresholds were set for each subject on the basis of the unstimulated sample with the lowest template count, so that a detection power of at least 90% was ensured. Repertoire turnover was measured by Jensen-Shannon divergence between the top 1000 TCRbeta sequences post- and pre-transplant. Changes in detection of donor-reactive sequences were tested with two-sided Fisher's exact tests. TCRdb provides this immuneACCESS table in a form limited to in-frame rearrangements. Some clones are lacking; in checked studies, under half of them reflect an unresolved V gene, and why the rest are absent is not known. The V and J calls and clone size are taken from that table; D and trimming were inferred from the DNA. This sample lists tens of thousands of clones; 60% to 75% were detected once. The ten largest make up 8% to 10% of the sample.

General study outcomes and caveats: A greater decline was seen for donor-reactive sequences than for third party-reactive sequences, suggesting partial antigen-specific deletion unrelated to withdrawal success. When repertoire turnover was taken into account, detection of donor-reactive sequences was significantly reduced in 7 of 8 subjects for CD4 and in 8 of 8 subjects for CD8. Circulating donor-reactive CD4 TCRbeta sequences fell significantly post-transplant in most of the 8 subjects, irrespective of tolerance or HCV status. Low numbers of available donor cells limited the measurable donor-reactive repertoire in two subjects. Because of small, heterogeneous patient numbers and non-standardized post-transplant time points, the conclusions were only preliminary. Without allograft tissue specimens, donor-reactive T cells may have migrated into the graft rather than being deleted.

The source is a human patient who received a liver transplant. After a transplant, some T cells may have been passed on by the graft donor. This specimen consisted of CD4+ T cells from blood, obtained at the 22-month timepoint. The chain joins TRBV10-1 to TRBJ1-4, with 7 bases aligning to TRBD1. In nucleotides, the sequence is TGCGCCAGCAGTGATGGAAGGGACAGTCGGGAAAAACTGTTTTTT. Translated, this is CASSDGRDSREKLFF.